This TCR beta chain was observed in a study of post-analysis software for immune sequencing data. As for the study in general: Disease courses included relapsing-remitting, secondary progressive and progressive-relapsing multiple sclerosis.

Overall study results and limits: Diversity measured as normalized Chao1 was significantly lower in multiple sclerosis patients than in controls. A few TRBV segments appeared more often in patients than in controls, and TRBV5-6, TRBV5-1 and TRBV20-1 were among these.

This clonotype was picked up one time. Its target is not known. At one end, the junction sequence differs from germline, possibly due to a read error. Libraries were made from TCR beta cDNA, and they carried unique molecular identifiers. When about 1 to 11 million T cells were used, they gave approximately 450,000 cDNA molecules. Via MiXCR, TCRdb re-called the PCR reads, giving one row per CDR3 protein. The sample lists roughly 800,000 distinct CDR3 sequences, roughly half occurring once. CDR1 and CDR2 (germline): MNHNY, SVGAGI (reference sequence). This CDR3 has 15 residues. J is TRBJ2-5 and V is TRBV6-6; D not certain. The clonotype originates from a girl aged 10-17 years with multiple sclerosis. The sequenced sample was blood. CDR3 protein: CACSYSWQRQETQYF. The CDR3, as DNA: TGTGCCTGCAGTTACTCGTGGCAGAGACAAGAGACCCAGTACTTC.